A selection of T cell receptor beta chains follows, all from one sample in a study of cytomegalovirus exposure and HLA in healthy donors. The data were produced by immunoSEQ multiplex PCR, yet TCRdb's version contains in-frame clones alone and is incomplete. The table lists some 110,000 clones, approximately 70% of them singletons. Sequenced input: PBMCs. The receptor source for this set is a man aged 25 to 40 in good health and CMV-seropositive. Each CDR3 is given without its conserved first and last residue. Each record gives: clone size, V gene, CDR3 protein. A clone size is listed for some rows: how often the clone was seen (once, few, many), or a class if it is expanded.

clone size: few; V gene: TRBV11-3; CDR3 protein: ASSLDRSNTGELF
clone size: -; V gene: TRBV28; CDR3 protein: ASSSRESSYEQY
clone size: -; V gene: TRBV5-1; CDR3 protein: ASKGSDTGELF
clone size: -; V gene: TRBV4-2; CDR3 protein: ASSQPMTGDRAF
clone size: -; V gene: TRBV28; CDR3 protein: ASSFGSDRGPNSPLH
clone size: -; V gene: TRBV6-6; CDR3 protein: ASTVARGNEQF
clone size: few; V gene: TRBV5-6; CDR3 protein: ASSPPPGDTQY
clone size: -; V gene: TRBV5-5; CDR3 protein: ASSAGLARRTDTQY
clone size: -; V gene: TRBV5-1; CDR3 protein: ASSLGADRPGGTQY
clone size: once; V gene: TRBV29-1; CDR3 protein: SADGLDITNTEAF
clone size: -; V gene: TRBV7-7; CDR3 protein: ASSLVASGITGELF
clone size: few; V gene: TRBV5-4; CDR3 protein: ASSVAGGAKNIQY
clone size: -; V gene: TRBV9; CDR3 protein: ASNRGATDTQY
clone size: -; V gene: TRBV13; CDR3 protein: ASSSGPGTVREKLF
clone size: few; V gene: TRBV7-6; CDR3 protein: ASSLRQGIYTGELF
clone size: few; V gene: TRBV4-1; CDR3 protein: ASSQVRGEANEKLF
clone size: -; V gene: TRBV7-9; CDR3 protein: ASSLAGVLNEQF
clone size: -; V gene: TRBV5-1; CDR3 protein: ASSLDSGIDYGYT
clone size: -; V gene: TRBV25-1; CDR3 protein: ASSQEGRDFGTQY
clone size: -; V gene: TRBV6-1; CDR3 protein: ASRLTGQGTDTQY